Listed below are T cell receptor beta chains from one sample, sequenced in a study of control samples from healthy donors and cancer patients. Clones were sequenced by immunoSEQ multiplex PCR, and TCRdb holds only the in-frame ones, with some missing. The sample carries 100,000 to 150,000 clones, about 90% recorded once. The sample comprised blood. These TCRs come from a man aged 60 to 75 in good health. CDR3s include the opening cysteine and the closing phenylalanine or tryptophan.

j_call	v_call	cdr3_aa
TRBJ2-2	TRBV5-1	CASSLQGGWTGELFF
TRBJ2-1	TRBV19	CASSNLNEQFF
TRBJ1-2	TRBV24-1	CATSESGTGDSYGYTF
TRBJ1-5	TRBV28	CASSPREGWNQPQHF
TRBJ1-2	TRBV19	CASRRTGGNYGYTF
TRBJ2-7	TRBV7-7	CASSAEFGQGYEQYF
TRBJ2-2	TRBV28	CASRYTGELFF
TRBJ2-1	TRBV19	CASSIVGDRGSHEQFF
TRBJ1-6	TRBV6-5	CASSQIGSTNSPLHF
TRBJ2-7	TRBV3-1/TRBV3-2	CASSPGTGGVYEQYF
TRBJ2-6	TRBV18	CASSPGGARSGANVLTF
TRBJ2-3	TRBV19	CASSIGGVIGDTQYF
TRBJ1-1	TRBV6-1	CASSDPGIRGTEAFF
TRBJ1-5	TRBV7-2	CASSPGTGSDQPQHF
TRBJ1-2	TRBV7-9	CASSPRQGSDGYTF
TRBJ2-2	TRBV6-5	CASSNGQHTGELFF
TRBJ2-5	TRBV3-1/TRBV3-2	CASGQAPQETQYF
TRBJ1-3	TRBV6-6	CASTTTGGGGNTIYF
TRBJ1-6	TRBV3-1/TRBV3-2	CASRQQTRSPLHF
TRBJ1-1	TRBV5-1	CASRGTGTGEAFF
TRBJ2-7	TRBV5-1	CASSLGTGYEQYF
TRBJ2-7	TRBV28	CASSPLIPGSYEQYF
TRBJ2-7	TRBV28	CASSFRGLAGDEQYF
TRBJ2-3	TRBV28	CASSSRLAGGRDTQYF
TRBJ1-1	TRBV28	CASRRQGTIEAFF
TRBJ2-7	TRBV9	CASSARTGGMGEQYF
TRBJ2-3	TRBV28	CASRPLSGGDTQYF
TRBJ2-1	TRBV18	CASSPQGAGLYNEQFF
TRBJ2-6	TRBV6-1	CASSEALLPVTGKPGANVLTF
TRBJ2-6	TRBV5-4	CASSPNAGSGANVLTF
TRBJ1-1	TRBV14	CASSFGMNTEAFF
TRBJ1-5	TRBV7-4	CAGLKQGAKPQHF
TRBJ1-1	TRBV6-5	CASSYGGPDTEAFF
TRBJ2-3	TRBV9	CASSVGLGPDGCTDTQYF
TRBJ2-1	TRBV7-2	CASSLVGGGVNEQFF
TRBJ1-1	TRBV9	CASSVRGRGEAFF
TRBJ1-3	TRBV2	CASSDLTGVYGGNTIYF
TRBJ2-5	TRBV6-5	CASSYLTGRETQYF
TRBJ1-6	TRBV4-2	CASSQEGVNSPLHF
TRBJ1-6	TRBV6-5	CASSYSGSANSPLHF
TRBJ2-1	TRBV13	CARGRGGSNEQFF
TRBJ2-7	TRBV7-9	CASSLGGAGGYEQYF
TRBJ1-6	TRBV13	CASSLQPSPLHF
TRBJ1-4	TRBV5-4	CASSLGTINEKLFF
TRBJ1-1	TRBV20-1	CSASLIRTWTEAFF
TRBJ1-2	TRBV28	CASTLVLGAYYGYTF
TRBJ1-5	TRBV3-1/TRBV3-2	CASSQVGVLGDSNQPQHF
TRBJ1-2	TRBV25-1	CASRAAGSHLGYTF
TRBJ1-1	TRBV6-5	CASSSNGQGDEAFF
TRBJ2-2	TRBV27	CASRGTRGNTGELFF
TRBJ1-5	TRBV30	CAWSAESNQPQHF
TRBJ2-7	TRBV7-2	CASSLRTTPYEQYF
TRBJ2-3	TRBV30	CAWTPFTDTQYF